This T cell receptor beta chain was retrieved from a study of T cells in Graves' hyperthyroidism and ophthalmopathy. Hyperthyroidism had been newly diagnosed in patients aged 18 to 65, and its duration was under 2 months. Germline-derived CDR1 and CDR2 are MGHDK and SYGVNS. This CDR3 contains 13 residues. Trimming left V 3 bases short and J 4 bases short, with 9 bases between. There were TCR beta CDR3 regions amplified from RNA transcripts. The study used the HTBI primer set for a first-round RT-PCR of the TCR CDR3. TCRdb called the multiplex PCR reads again in MiXCR, with one record for every CDR3 protein. The sample contains about 710,000 distinct CDR3 sequences, about 15% of which appear only once.

Sequencing used blood. The sequence was collected from a man younger than 35 with Graves' hyperthyroidism. The V gene is TRBV25-1, the J gene TRBJ1-2; possible D gene TRBD1, 5 bases. This CDR3 reads CASSDVGLYGYTF. The CDR3 nucleotides are TGTGCCAGCAGTGACGTGGGACTCTATGGCTACACCTTC.